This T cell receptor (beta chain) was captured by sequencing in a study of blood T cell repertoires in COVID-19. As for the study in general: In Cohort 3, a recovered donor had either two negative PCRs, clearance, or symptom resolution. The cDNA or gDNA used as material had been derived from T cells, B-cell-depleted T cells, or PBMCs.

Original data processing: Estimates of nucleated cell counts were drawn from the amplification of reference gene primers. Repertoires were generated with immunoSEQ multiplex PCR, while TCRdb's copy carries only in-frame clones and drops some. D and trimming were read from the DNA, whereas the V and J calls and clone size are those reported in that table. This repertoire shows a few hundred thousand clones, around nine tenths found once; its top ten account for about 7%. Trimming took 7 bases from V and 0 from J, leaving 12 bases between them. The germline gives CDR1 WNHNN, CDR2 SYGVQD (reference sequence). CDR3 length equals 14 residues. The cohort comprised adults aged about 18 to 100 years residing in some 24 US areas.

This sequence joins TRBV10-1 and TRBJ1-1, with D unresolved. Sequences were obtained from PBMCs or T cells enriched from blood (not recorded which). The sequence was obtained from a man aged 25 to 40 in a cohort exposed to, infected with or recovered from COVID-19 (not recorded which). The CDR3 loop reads CASTRGRMNTEAFF. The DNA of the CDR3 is TGCGCCAGCACCCGAGGGCGAATGAACACTGAAGCTTTCTTT.